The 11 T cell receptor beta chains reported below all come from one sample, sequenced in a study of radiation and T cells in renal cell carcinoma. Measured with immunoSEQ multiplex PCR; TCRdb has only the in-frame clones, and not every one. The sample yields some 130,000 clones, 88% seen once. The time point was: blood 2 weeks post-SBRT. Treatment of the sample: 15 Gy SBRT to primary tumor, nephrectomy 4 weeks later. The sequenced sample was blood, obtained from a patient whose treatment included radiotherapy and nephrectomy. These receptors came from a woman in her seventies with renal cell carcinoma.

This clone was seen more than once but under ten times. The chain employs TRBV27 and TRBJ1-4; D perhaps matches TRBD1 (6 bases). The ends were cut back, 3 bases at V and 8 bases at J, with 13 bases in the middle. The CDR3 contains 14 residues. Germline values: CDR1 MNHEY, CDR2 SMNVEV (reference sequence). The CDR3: CASSFRGADEKLFF. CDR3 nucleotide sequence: TGTGCCAGCAGTTTCAGGGGAGCAGACGAAAAACTGTTTTTT.

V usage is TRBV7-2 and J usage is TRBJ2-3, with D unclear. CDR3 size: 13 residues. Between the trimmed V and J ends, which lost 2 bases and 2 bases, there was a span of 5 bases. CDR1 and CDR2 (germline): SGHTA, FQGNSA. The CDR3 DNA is TGTGCCAGCAGCTTATCTTACACAGATACGCAGTATTTT. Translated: CASSLSYTDTQYF.

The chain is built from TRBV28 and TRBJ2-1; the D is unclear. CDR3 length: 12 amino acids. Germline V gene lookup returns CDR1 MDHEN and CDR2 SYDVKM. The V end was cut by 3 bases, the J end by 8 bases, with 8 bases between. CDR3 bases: TGTGCCAGCAGTTTTGTATGGGATGAGCAGTTCTTC. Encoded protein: CASSFVWDEQFF.

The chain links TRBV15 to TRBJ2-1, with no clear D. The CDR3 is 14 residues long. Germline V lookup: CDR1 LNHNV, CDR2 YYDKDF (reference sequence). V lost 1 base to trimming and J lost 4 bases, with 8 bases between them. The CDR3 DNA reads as TGTGCCACCAGCAGAGCCGAGAAATACAATGAGCAGTTCTTC. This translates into CATSRAEKYNEQFF.

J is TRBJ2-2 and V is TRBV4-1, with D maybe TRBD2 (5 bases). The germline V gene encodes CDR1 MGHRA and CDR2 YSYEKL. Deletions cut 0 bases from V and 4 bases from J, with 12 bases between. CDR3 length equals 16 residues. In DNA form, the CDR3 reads TGCGCCAGCAGCCAAGAATCGGGGTTGGGCACCGGGGAGCTGTTTTTT. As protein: CASSQESGLGTGELFF.

CDR3 protein: CASSPTYSNQPQHF. In DNA form, the CDR3 reads TGTGCCAGCAGCCCGACGTATAGCAATCAGCCCCAGCATTTT. This chain uses TRBV6-5 with TRBJ1-5; D ambiguous. Germline V gives CDR1 MNHEY, CDR2 SVGAGI. V dropped 6 bases and J dropped 0 bases, with 9 bases sitting between them. The CDR3 consists of 14 residues.

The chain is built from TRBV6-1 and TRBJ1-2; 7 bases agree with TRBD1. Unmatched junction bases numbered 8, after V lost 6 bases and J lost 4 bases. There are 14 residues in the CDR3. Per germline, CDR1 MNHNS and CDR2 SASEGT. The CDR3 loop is CASRVTGLVYGYTF. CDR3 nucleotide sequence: TGTGCCAGCAGAGTGACAGGGTTGGTCTATGGCTACACCTTC.

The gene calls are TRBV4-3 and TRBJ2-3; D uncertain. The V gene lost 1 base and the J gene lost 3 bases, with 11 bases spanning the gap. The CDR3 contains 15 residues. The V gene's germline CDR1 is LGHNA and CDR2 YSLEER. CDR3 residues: CASSQGWNPTDTQYF. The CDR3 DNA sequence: TGCGCCAGCAGCCAAGGGTGGAATCCTACAGATACGCAGTATTTT.

In DNA, the CDR3 is TGTGCCACCAGCAAAGGGGCGTGGTATGAGCAGTTCTTC. Translated, it gives CATSKGAWYEQFF. This chain joins TRBV15 and TRBJ2-1; D may be TRBD1 (5 bases). Germline CDR1 is LNHNV and CDR2 is YYDKDF (reference sequence). V was trimmed by 4 bases and J by 8 bases, leaving 12 bases between them. This CDR3 has 13 residues. Looking up the rest from reference TRBV15 and TRBJ2-1 gives the full variable domain: DAMVIQNPRYQVTQFGKPVTLSCSQTLNHNVMYWYQQKSSQAPKLLFHYYDKDFNNEADTPDNFQSRRPNTSFCFLDIRSPGLGDTAMYLCATSKGAWYEQFFGPGTRLTVL.

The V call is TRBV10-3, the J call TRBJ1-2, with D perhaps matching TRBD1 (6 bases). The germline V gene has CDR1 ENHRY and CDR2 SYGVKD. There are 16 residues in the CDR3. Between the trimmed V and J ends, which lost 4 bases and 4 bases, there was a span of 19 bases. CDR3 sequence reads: CAISASGGAPGYGYTF. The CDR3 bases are TGTGCCATCAGTGCCTCGGGGGGGGCGCCTGGCTATGGCTACACCTTC.

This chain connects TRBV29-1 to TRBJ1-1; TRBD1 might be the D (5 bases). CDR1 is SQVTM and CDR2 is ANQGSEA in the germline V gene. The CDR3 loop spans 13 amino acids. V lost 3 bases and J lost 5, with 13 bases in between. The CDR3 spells CSVDMGWGTEAFF. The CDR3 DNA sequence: TGCAGCGTTGATATGGGGTGGGGGACTGAAGCTTTCTTT.